In this sample, the clone carrying this T cell receptor beta chain turned up a few times. Its antigen remains unknown. The data are from a study of T-cell reconstitution after alpha-beta-depleted transplantation in children. The CDR3 is 16 residues long. Germline loops: CDR1 SNHLY, CDR2 FYNNEI. The trim removed 5 bases at V and 2 bases at J, leaving 6 bases unmatched. Whole-study results and caveats: Reportedly, roughly two months post-transplant, alpha-beta T cells arose from several hundred expanded graft clones.

A library of TCRbeta sequences, prepared with unique molecular identifiers, was generated. Each CDR3 protein gets one entry after TCRdb re-called the PCR reads with MiXCR. Here the sample spans about 830,000 distinct CDR3 sequences, roughly 15% being singletons. This specimen consisted of PBMCs, mostly from graft donor cells, obtained 360 days after TCRalphabeta/CD19-depleted stem cell transplant. The sequence was collected from a male patient aged 10-17 years who had a stem cell transplant for acute lymphoblastic leukemia, so the T cells may come from the graft donor. The chain combines TRBV2 with TRBJ2-5; the match to TRBD2 covers 12 bases. DNA for the CDR3: TGTGCCAGCAGTTACGGGACTAGCGGGCTTCAAGAGACCCAGTACTTC. Translating gives CASSYGTSGLQETQYF. The full variable domain, rest sourced from reference TRBV2 and TRBJ2-5, is EPEVTQTPSHQVTQMGQEVILRCVPISNHLYFYWYRQILGQKVEFLVSFYNNEISEKSEIFDDQFSVERPDGSNFTLKIRSTKLEDSAMYFCASSYGTSGLQETQYFGPGTRLLVL.